What follows are 32 T cell receptor beta chains derived from one specimen sequenced in a study of resident and recirculating memory T cells in vitiligo. Repertoires were generated with immunoSEQ multiplex PCR, while TCRdb's copy carries only in-frame clones and drops some. This sample has fewer than 85,000 clones, with about 91% found just once. Input material: blood. The receptors here all came from a male donor with vitiligo.

This clone has only one observation. J is TRBJ2-1 and V is TRBV10-2; D possibly corresponds to TRBD2 (5 bases). This CDR3 spans 17 amino acids. V was cut by 8 bases and J by 4 bases, with 24 bases left in between. From germline, CDR1 is WSHSY and CDR2 SAAADI. The CDR3 is CASYRATTEGSYNEQFF. The CDR3 DNA sequence: TGCGCCAGCTATCGCGCTACCACGGAAGGGAGTTACAATGAGCAGTTCTTC.

The chain joins TRBV27 to TRBJ2-7; no firm D call. The germline V gene has CDR1 MNHEY and CDR2 SMNVEV (reference sequence). Deletions cut 3 bases from V and 2 bases from J, with 14 bases between. This CDR3 comprises 15 residues. The CDR3 sequence is CASSLRPRDPYEQYF. DNA of the CDR3: TGTGCCAGCAGTTTGAGGCCGAGAGACCCCTACGAGCAGTACTTC.

V is TRBV6-1 and J is TRBJ2-7; 7 bases map to TRBD2. There are 13 residues in the CDR3. Germline V lookup: CDR1 MNHNS, CDR2 SASEGT. J was trimmed by 4 bases and V by 7 bases; bases with no gene match: 7. The CDR3 coding sequence is TGTGCCAGCAATCCGGCGGGAGCTTACGAGCAGTACTTC. It codes for CASNPAGAYEQYF.

The chain carries TRBV5-1 and TRBJ2-3; a possible D gene is TRBD2 (6 bases). Between the trimmed V and J ends, which lost 2 bases and 4 bases, there was a span of 14 bases. Germline CDR1 is SGHRS and CDR2 is YFSETQ. This CDR3 is built from 15 residues. This CDR3 is CASSFSGPGADTQYF. CDR3 nucleotides: TGCGCCAGCAGCTTCAGCGGCCCGGGGGCAGATACGCAGTATTTT.

CDR3 DNA: TGCGCCAGCAGCCACACCAAAGGGACAGGGGAAAATGAAAAACTGTTTTTT. The encoded protein is CASSHTKGTGENEKLFF. The chain couples TRBV4-1 to TRBJ1-4; 10 bases are a match to TRBD1. Germline loops: CDR1 MGHRA, CDR2 YSYEKL. This CDR3 has 17 amino acids. Losses at the gene ends were 3 bases for V and 5 bases for J; bases not matched to a gene: 9.

V is TRBV12-5 and J is TRBJ1-1; 11 bases line up with TRBD1. Per the germline V gene, CDR1 is LGHNT and CDR2 is FRNRAP. CDR3 size: 14 residues. Germline trimming cut 7 bases from V and 5 bases from J; bases unmatched to any gene: 6. CDR3 region: CASALGTGGTEAFF. The CDR3 nucleotides are TGTGCTAGTGCCCTGGGGACAGGGGGGACTGAAGCTTTCTTT. Looking up the rest from reference TRBV12-5 and TRBJ1-1 gives the full variable domain: DARVTQTPRHKVTEMGQEVTMRCQPILGHNTVFWYRQTMMQGLELLAYFRNRAPLDDSGMPKDRFSAEMPDATLATLKIQPSEPRDSAVYFCASALGTGGTEAFFGQGTRLTVV.

The CDR3 sequence: CASSSSQTGELFF. The CDR3 bases are TGTGCCAGCAGCTCGAGCCAAACCGGGGAGCTGTTTTTT. J is TRBJ2-2 and V is TRBV7-2; D ambiguous. The CDR3 has 13 amino acids. Germline assignment: CDR1 SGHTA and CDR2 FQGNSA. V lost 4 bases, J lost 5 bases, and 8 bases lay in between.

The chain combines TRBV7-2 with TRBJ2-5; 7 nucleotides line up with TRBD2. There are 14 residues in the CDR3. Unmatched junction bases numbered 7, after V lost 4 bases and J lost 5 bases. From germline, CDR1 is SGHTA and CDR2 FQGNSA. In DNA, the CDR3 is TGTGCCAGCAGCTCGAGACTAGCTTGGGAGACCCAGTACTTC. Protein sequence: CASSSRLAWETQYF. Filled out from reference TRBV7-2 and TRBJ2-5, the complete variable domain reads GAGVSQSPSNKVTEKGKDVELRCDPISGHTALYWYRQSLGQGLEFLIYFQGNSAPDKSGLPSDRFSAERTGGSVSTLTIQRTQQEDSAVYLCASSSRLAWETQYFGPGTRLLVL.

This chain links TRBV7-3 with TRBJ2-2; TRBD2 agrees at 9 bases. The J segment lost 5 bases and the V segment lost 5 bases, leaving 6 bases of the junction unmatched. Germline CDR1 reads SGHTA; CDR2 reads FQGTGA. This CDR3 is built from 15 residues. For the CDR3, the DNA is TGTGCCAGCAGCATTAGCGGGAGCGGAACCGGGGAGCTGTTTTTT. It is translated as CASSISGSGTGELFF.

This rearrangement joins TRBV7-8 to TRBJ2-5; 7 bases agree with TRBD2. Trimming removed 5 bases from V and 2 bases from J; junction bases left unmatched: 2. Germline CDR1 and CDR2: SGHVS and FQNEAQ. The CDR3 extends over 13 amino acids. CDR3 DNA sequence: TGTGCCAGCAGCCCGGGACTACAAGAGACCCAGTACTTC. It yields the protein CASSPGLQETQYF.

V and J are TRBV29-1 and TRBJ2-6; the D is unclear. Between the trimmed V and J ends, which lost 3 bases and 0 bases, there was a span of 9 bases. CDR1 is SQVTM, CDR2 ANQGSEA, per germline. The CDR3 has 15 residues. The CDR3 region is CSVEAGISGANVLTF. In DNA, the CDR3 is TGCAGCGTTGAGGCAGGCATCTCTGGGGCCAACGTCCTGACTTTC.

The genes are TRBV5-1 and TRBJ2-7; weak D call: TRBD2 (5 bases). The CDR3 runs 15 residues. The V and J ends lost 4 bases and 1 base respectively, with 15 bases between them. The germline V gene encodes CDR1 SGHRS and CDR2 YFSETQ. The CDR3 DNA is TGCGCCAGCAGCGCTTTGCCGGGGTCATCCTACGAGCAGTACTTC. Translation: CASSALPGSSYEQYF.

The gene calls are TRBV19 and TRBJ1-2, with 7 bases lining up with TRBD1. Trimming took 5 bases from V and 5 from J; bases not matched to a gene: 8. CDR3 length equals 14 residues. From germline, CDR1 is LNHDA and CDR2 SQIVND (reference sequence). The CDR3 region is CASSLTGNRYGYTF. The CDR3, as DNA: TGTGCCAGTAGTCTGACAGGGAATAGGTATGGCTACACCTTC. The variable domain in full, completed from reference TRBV19 and TRBJ1-2, reads DGGITQSPKYLFRKEGQNVTLSCEQNLNHDAMYWYRQDPGQGLRLIYYSQIVNDFQKGDIAEGYSVSREKKESFPLTVTSAQKNPTAFYLCASSLTGNRYGYTFGSGTRLTVV.

Comment on this clone: Other nucleotide sequences in the sample specify the same CDR3. The V call is TRBV7-2, the J call TRBJ2-2; 9 bases are a match to TRBD1. Trimming took 5 bases from V and 4 from J; bases not matched to a gene: 5. The germline V gene has CDR1 SGHTA and CDR2 FQGNSA. The CDR3 covers 15 residues. The CDR3 spells CASSPRQGGTGELFF. In nucleotides, the CDR3 is TGTGCCAGCAGCCCGAGACAGGGGGGCACCGGGGAGCTGTTTTTT.

The rearrangement links TRBV6-1 to TRBJ1-5, with TRBD1 matching 9 bases. The CDR3 loop spans 14 amino acids. Germline V CDR1 and CDR2: MNHNS, SASEGT. V shed 6 bases and J 7 bases; nucleotides not matched to a gene: 7. The CDR3 is CASSVTGGEQPQHF. The CDR3 nucleotides read TGTGCCAGCAGCGTGACAGGGGGGGAGCAGCCCCAGCATTTT.

The genes are TRBV19 and TRBJ2-7; 11 nucleotides match TRBD1. V lost 7 bases, J lost 4 bases, and 6 bases stayed unmatched. This CDR3 has 14 amino acids. Per the germline V gene, CDR1 is LNHDA and CDR2 is SQIVND (reference sequence). CDR3 DNA: TGTGCCAGTACCCCGGGACAGGGGGAATACGAGCAGTACTTC. Protein product: CASTPGQGEYEQYF.

The CDR3 nucleotides are TGTGCCAGCAGCTCAGGGCTCGGGGAGCTGTTTTTT. Protein sequence: CASSSGLGELFF. This chain connects TRBV7-3 to TRBJ2-2, with D possibly TRBD1 on 5 matching bases. V lost 4 bases to trimming and J lost 7 bases, with 7 bases between them. There are 12 residues in the CDR3. The V gene's germline CDR1 is SGHTA and CDR2 FQGTGA.

CDR3 sequence (DNA): TGTGCCAGCAGCCCGGAGACAGACGGTGAAGCTTTCTTT. It yields the protein CASSPETDGEAFF. The rearrangement joins TRBV5-4 to TRBJ1-1; TRBD1 might be the D (5 bases). V lost 4 bases and J lost 7, with 14 bases in between. The CDR3 has 13 residues. Germline CDR1 SGHNT, CDR2 YYREEE (reference sequence).

The chain couples TRBV2 to TRBJ2-5; D unresolved. There are 13 residues in the CDR3. Germline values: CDR1 SNHLY, CDR2 FYNNEI. V lost 5 bases to trimming and J lost 3 bases, with 10 bases between them. CDR3 protein: CASSNQRKETQYF. DNA of the CDR3: TGTGCCAGCAGTAATCAGAGGAAAGAGACCCAGTACTTC.

V and J are TRBV19 and TRBJ2-7, with 7 bases identical to TRBD1. This CDR3 has 14 residues. Germline V gives CDR1 LNHDA, CDR2 SQIVND (reference sequence). The junction had 3 bases not matched to a gene; V was cut back by 4 bases and J by 0 bases. The CDR3 is CASSNRGTSYEQYF. CDR3 DNA sequence: TGTGCCAGTAGTAACAGGGGAACCTCCTACGAGCAGTACTTC.

V gene TRBV19 combines with J gene TRBJ1-4; D gene unclear. CDR3 length equals 15 residues. Germline CDR1 and CDR2: LNHDA and SQIVND (reference sequence). V was trimmed by 3 bases and J by 2 bases, leaving 10 bases between them. The CDR3, as DNA: TGTGCCAGTAGTATTCGAGGGCCCACTAATGAAAAACTGTTTTTT. It specifies CASSIRGPTNEKLFF. Supplemented by reference TRBV19 and TRBJ1-4, the full variable domain reads DGGITQSPKYLFRKEGQNVTLSCEQNLNHDAMYWYRQDPGQGLRLIYYSQIVNDFQKGDIAEGYSVSREKKESFPLTVTSAQKNPTAFYLCASSIRGPTNEKLFFGSGTQLSVL.

The chain joins TRBV7-2 to TRBJ1-1, with D unclear. Germline V gene data show CDR1 as SGHTA and CDR2 as FQGNSA. This CDR3 is built from 13 residues. V was pared by 5 bases and J by 0 bases, with 7 bases between. The CDR3 region is CASSPAVNTEAFF. As DNA, the CDR3 is TGTGCCAGCAGCCCGGCGGTGAACACTGAAGCTTTCTTT. The full variable domain, in which reference TRBV7-2 and TRBJ1-1 provide the parts outside the CDR3, is GAGVSQSPSNKVTEKGKDVELRCDPISGHTALYWYRQSLGQGLEFLIYFQGNSAPDKSGLPSDRFSAERTGGSVSTLTIQRTQQEDSAVYLCASSPAVNTEAFFGQGTRLTVV.

This clone was seen only once. The chain joins TRBV7-8 to TRBJ2-2; 7 nucleotides agree with TRBD1. Trimming removed 5 bases from V and 7 bases from J; junction bases left unmatched: 10. The CDR3 runs 15 residues. Germline V CDR1 and CDR2: SGHVS, FQNEAQ. The DNA of the CDR3 is TGTGCCAGCAGCCACAACAGGGGATGGAACGGGGAGCTGTTTTTT. The encoded protein is CASSHNRGWNGELFF.

The gene calls are TRBV30 and TRBJ2-7; TRBD2 is a possible D gene (7 bases). V lost 7 bases, J lost 4 bases, and 11 bases lay in between. The germline V gene has CDR1 GTSNPN and CDR2 SVGIG (reference sequence). This CDR3 is 11 amino acids long. The CDR3 region has the DNA TGTGCCTCCGCGGGGGCATACGAGCAGTACTTC. This sequence encodes CASAGAYEQYF.

This sequence joins TRBV27 and TRBJ2-3; TRBD1 is a possible D gene (5 bases). The ends were cut back, 3 bases at V and 0 bases at J, with 13 bases in the middle. CDR3 length equals 16 residues. In germline, CDR1 is MNHEY, CDR2 SMNVEV (reference sequence). The CDR3 DNA reads as TGTGCCAGCAGTTTTGTACAGGCTCAAAGCACAGATACGCAGTATTTT. This encodes CASSFVQAQSTDTQYF.

The rearrangement joins TRBV4-2 to TRBJ2-3, with TRBD2 identical over 7 bases. Per germline, CDR1 LGHNA and CDR2 YNFKEQ. With V trimmed by 4 bases and J by 14 bases, 12 bases remained unmatched. The CDR3 covers 13 residues. CDR3 in amino acids: CASSPPMGGSLYF. DNA of the CDR3: TGTGCCAGCAGCCCCCCTATGGGCGGGAGTCTGTATTTT.

The CDR3 DNA follows: TGTGCCAGCAGCGTAGACGAGGGAAACACCATATATTTT. Translation gives CASSVDEGNTIYF. The chain is built from TRBV9 and TRBJ1-3; unclear D gene. V lost 0 bases to trimming and J lost 4 bases, with 5 bases between them. From germline, CDR1 is SGDLS and CDR2 YYNGEE. This CDR3 contains 13 residues.

V gene TRBV9 combines with J gene TRBJ1-1, with TRBD1 identical over 7 bases. The V segment lost 0 bases and the J segment 1 base; nucleotides outside the gene matches: 0. CDR3 length: 14 amino acids. The germline V gene has CDR1 SGDLS and CDR2 YYNGEE. CDR3 nucleotide sequence: TGTGCCAGCAGCGTAGGGACAGGGAACACTGAAGCTTTCTTT. Protein sequence: CASSVGTGNTEAFF.

The CDR3 DNA reads as TGTGCCAGCAGAGGAGCGGACACAGATACGCAGTATTTT. Protein product: CASRGADTDTQYF. The chain combines TRBV28 with TRBJ2-3; TRBD2 is a possible D gene (5 bases). V was trimmed by 6 bases and J by 2 bases, leaving 9 bases between them. The germline V gene encodes CDR1 MDHEN and CDR2 SYDVKM. This CDR3 region has 13 residues.

This clone was seen a few times. The V gene is TRBV7-3, the J gene TRBJ2-3; D not resolved. Between the trimmed V and J ends, which lost 3 bases and 1 base, there was a span of 8 bases. The CDR3 totals 14 residues. CDR1 and CDR2 from the germline V gene are SGHTA and FQGTGA. The CDR3 loop reads CASSLLGGTDTQYF. CDR3 sequence (DNA): TGTGCCAGCAGCTTGTTAGGAGGCACAGATACGCAGTATTTT. The variable domain in full, completed from reference TRBV7-3 and TRBJ2-3, reads GAGVSQTPSNKVTEKGKYVELRCDPISGHTALYWYRQSLGQGPEFLIYFQGTGAADDSGLPNDRFFAVRPEGSVSTLKIQRTERGDSAVYLCASSLLGGTDTQYFGPGTRLTVL.

The V gene is TRBV6-4, the J gene TRBJ1-5, with a possible D match to TRBD1 (6 bases). From germline, CDR1 is MRHNA and CDR2 SNTAGT. The V and J ends lost 7 bases and 7 bases respectively, with 20 bases between them. The CDR3 runs to 15 residues. CDR3 DNA: TGTGCCAGCACCCCGCCGGAACAGGGTAAACAGCCCCAGCATTTT. It yields the protein CASTPPEQGKQPQHF.

The V call is TRBV27, the J call TRBJ2-7, with 10 bases identical to TRBD1. V shed 1 base and J 5 bases; nucleotides not matched to a gene: 8. This CDR3 has 16 amino acids. CDR1 is MNHEY, CDR2 SMNVEV, per germline (reference sequence). The CDR3 DNA is TGTGCCAGCAGTTTATTATTGGGGACAGGGGTCCACGAGCAGTACTTC. Translation: CASSLLLGTGVHEQYF.